This TCR beta chain was obtained from a study of blood T cell repertoires in COVID-19. Across the whole study: Specimens from acute and convalescent COVID-19 originated in the United States, Italy and Spain. Nucleic acid was either cDNA or gDNA, and it came from T cells, B-cell-depleted T cells, or PBMCs.

Original analysis: From reference gene primer amplification, estimates of nucleated cell counts were derived. Sequencing was performed with immunoSEQ multiplex PCR; in TCRdb, only in-frame clones are kept and a portion is missing. V and J calls and clone size come straight from that table; D and trimming were deduced from the DNA. The sample includes some 30,000 clones, about 90% of them seen just once. CDR3 size: 13 residues. The germline V gene has CDR1 SGHRS and CDR2 YFSETQ. With 2 bases removed from V and 9 bases from J, the gap between germline ends came to 14 bases. V usage is TRBV5-1 and J usage is TRBJ2-5; no firm D call. The sequenced sample was peripheral blood. The receptor's source is a human donor in a cohort sampled during active COVID-19. CDR3 amino acids: CASSLEEAAAQYF. The CDR3 region has the DNA TGCGCCAGCAGCTTAGAAGAAGCCGCGGCCCAGTACTTC. The full variable domain, completed using reference TRBV5-1 and TRBJ2-5, is KAGVTQTPRYLIKTRGQQVTLSCSPISGHRSVSWYQQTPGQGLQFLFEYFSETQRNKGNFPGRFSGRQFSNSRSEMNVSTLELGDSALYLCASSLEEAAAQYFGPGTRLLVL.